These T cell receptor beta chains were read from a single sample in a study of T cell responses to AZD1222 COVID-19 vaccine. Here immunoSEQ multiplex PCR was the method, and the copy in TCRdb shows in-frame clones only, minus some. This sample's clone table lists 150,000 or so clones. The sequenced material came from peripheral blood. Receptors originate from an adult in good health. Each CDR3 is given with its conserved first and last residue. D genes are given only for firm matches.

>TRBV7-8|TRBJ2-2|-
CASSFLWQQNTGELFF
-
>TRBV28|TRBJ1-2|TRBD1
CASSPPTGALRGYTF
TGTGCCAGCAGTCCCCCGACAGGGGCGCTTCGGGGCTACACCTTC
>TRBV28|TRBJ1-1|-
CASSPTLGGAEAFF
TGTGCCAGCAGCCCAACTTTGGGGGGCGCTGAAGCTTTCTTT
>TRBV5-1|TRBJ2-3|TRBD1
CASSFGRGRTDTQYF
TGCGCCAGCAGCTTCGGCAGGGGGCGCACAGATACGCAGTATTTT
>TRBV24-1|TRBJ2-3|-
CATSDFKTTTDTQYF
TGTGCCACCAGTGATTTTAAGACCACCACAGATACGCAGTATTTT
>TRBV6-1|TRBJ2-6|TRBD2
CASSELGTTGANVLTF
TGTGCCAGCAGTGAACTGGGGACTACTGGGGCCAACGTCCTGACTTTC
>TRBV7-9|TRBJ1-1|-
CASSIFGGMNTEAFF
TGTGCCAGCAGCATCTTTGGGGGCATGAACACTGAAGCTTTCTTT
>TRBV18|TRBJ1-1|-
CASSPAIQLTEAFF
TGTGCCAGCTCACCGGCGATCCAGCTCACTGAAGCTTTCTTT
>TRBV18|TRBJ1-3|TRBD1
CASSPGDRRSSGNTIYF
TGTGCCAGCTCACCGGGGGACAGGAGGAGCTCTGGAAACACCATATATTTT
>TRBV19|TRBJ1-2|TRBD1
CASSTDRGNYGYTF
TGTGCCAGTAGCACGGACAGGGGGAACTATGGCTACACCTTC
>TRBV11-3|TRBJ2-1|TRBD2
CASSPRLAGAYYNEQFF
TGTGCCAGCAGCCCCAGACTAGCGGGGGCCTACTACAATGAGCAGTTCTTC
>TRBV4-2|TRBJ2-7|-
CASSQDQGTRTDEQYF
TGTGCCAGCAGCCAAGATCAAGGGACCCGGACAGACGAGCAGTACTTC
>TRBV15|TRBJ1-6|-
CATSSDNSPLHF
TGTGCCACCAGCTCGGATAATTCACCCCTCCACTTT
>TRBV4-3|TRBJ2-1|-
CASSQSTFYNEQFF
TGCGCCAGCAGCCAATCTACTTTCTACAATGAGCAGTTCTTC
>TRBV29-1|TRBJ1-2|-
CSVESGTGHYGYTF
TGCAGCGTGGAGTCGGGGACGGGGCACTATGGCTACACCTTC
>TRBV18|TRBJ2-7|-
CASSPGGLNEQYF
TGTGCCAGCTCACCGGGGGGGCTCAACGAGCAGTACTTC
>TRBV5-1|TRBJ1-1|-
CASSLPAGRGFGNTEAFF
TGCGCCAGCAGCTTGCCTGCCGGCAGGGGCTTTGGGAACACTGAAGCTTTCTTT
>TRBV7-2|TRBJ2-7|TRBD2
CASSLSGGVPYEQYF
TGTGCCAGCAGCCTTAGCGGGGGGGTCCCCTACGAGCAGTACTTC
>TRBV2|TRBJ2-1|-
CASSERMGSYNEQFF
TGTGCCAGCAGTGAGCGCATGGGTTCCTACAATGAGCAGTTCTTC
>TRBV7-9|TRBJ2-6|-
CASSFSRSGANVLTF
TGTGCCAGCAGCTTTTCTCGCTCTGGGGCCAACGTCCTGACTTTC
>TRBV6-1|TRBJ1-1|-
CASSEAEENTEAFF
TGTGCCAGCAGTGAAGCCGAGGAGAACACTGAAGCTTTCTTT
>TRBV9|TRBJ2-1|TRBD2
CASSVGTSDRDEQFF
TGTGCCAGCAGCGTCGGGACTAGCGATCGCGATGAGCAGTTCTTC
>TRBV6-5|TRBJ1-4|-
CASKRATNEKLFF
TGTGCCAGCAAACGGGCAACTAATGAAAAACTGTTTTTT
>TRBV18|TRBJ1-2|-
CASSPGDANYGYTF
TGTGCCAGCTCACCAGGAGATGCTAACTATGGCTACACCTTC
>TRBV3-1/TRBV3-2|TRBJ1-2|-
CASRPRGGNGYTF
TGTGCCAGCAGACCACGAGGAGGCAATGGCTACACCTTC
>TRBV3-1/TRBV3-2|TRBJ1-2|TRBD1
CASSQGGDSLYGYTF
TGTGCCAGCAGCCAAGGGGGGGACAGCCTCTATGGCTACACCTTC
>TRBV15|TRBJ2-2|-
CATSRDARWDTGELFF
TGTGCCACCAGCAGAGACGCCCGTTGGGACACCGGGGAGCTGTTTTTT
>TRBV11-3|TRBJ1-2|-
CASSLGAEGYGYTF
TGTGCCAGCAGCTTAGGGGCGGAGGGCTATGGCTACACCTTC
>TRBV11-1|TRBJ1-1|-
CASSPYGNTEAFF
TGTGCCAGCAGCCCTTATGGTAACACTGAAGCTTTCTTT
>TRBV6-1|TRBJ1-6|-
CASSEHSRTNNSPLHF
TGTGCCAGCAGTGAACATTCACGGACAAATAATTCACCCCTCCACTTT
>TRBV2|TRBJ1-2|TRBD1
CASPTGGNYGYTF
TGTGCCAGCCCCACAGGGGGGAACTATGGCTACACCTTC
>TRBV7-6|TRBJ1-6|-
CASSASVQNNSPLHF
TGTGCCAGCAGCGCTAGTGTCCAGAATAATTCACCCCTCCACTTT
>TRBV9|TRBJ2-3|-
CASSAGIISTDTQYF
TGTGCCAGCAGCGCCGGGATTATTAGCACAGATACGCAGTATTTT
>TRBV9|TRBJ2-5|-
CASSRGQEETQYF
TGTGCCAGCAGCCGCGGACAAGAAGAGACCCAGTACTTC
>TRBV3-1/TRBV3-2|TRBJ1-4|-
CASSQSDRSNEKLFF
TGTGCCAGCAGCCAAAGCGACAGGTCTAATGAAAAACTGTTTTTT
>TRBV19|TRBJ1-5|-
CASSTTYSSYTNQPQHF
TGTGCCAGTAGCACAACGTACTCCAGCTACACCAATCAGCCCCAGCATTTT
>TRBV4-1|TRBJ1-3|-
CASSQPTGPSGNTIYF
TGCGCCAGCAGCCAACCGACAGGACCCTCTGGAAACACCATATATTTT
>TRBV7-2|TRBJ1-4|-
CASSFPGEPEKLFF
TGTGCCAGCAGCTTTCCCGGGGAACCTGAAAAACTGTTTTTT
>TRBV7-3|TRBJ2-5|-
CASSRLGGVQETQYF
TGTGCCAGCAGTCGACTAGGGGGGGTCCAAGAGACCCAGTACTTC
>TRBV11-2|TRBJ2-3|-
CASSLGGQGIAWDTQYF
TGTGCCAGCAGCTTAGGAGGGCAGGGGATCGCGTGGGATACGCAGTATTTT
>TRBV6-1|TRBJ1-3|-
CASSEALGASSGNTIYF
TGTGCCAGCAGTGAAGCCCTAGGAGCCAGCTCTGGAAACACCATATATTTT
>TRBV4-3|TRBJ1-4|TRBD1
CASSQEAGGFYEKLFF
TGCGCCAGCAGCCAAGAAGCAGGGGGTTTCTATGAAAAACTGTTTTTT
>TRBV20-1|TRBJ1-4|-
CSLGEKLFF
TGCAGTCTAGGTGAAAAACTGTTTTTT
>TRBV5-3|TRBJ2-1|-
CARSLGDVSAPYNEQFF
TGTGCCAGAAGTTTGGGGGACGTATCGGCACCATACAATGAGCAGTTCTTC
>TRBV30|TRBJ2-1|-
CAWSVRIGWNNEQFF
TGTGCCTGGAGTGTACGTATCGGGTGGAACAATGAGCAGTTCTTC
>TRBV7-9|TRBJ1-2|-
CASSLYYGYTF
TGTGCCAGCAGCTTGTACTATGGCTACACCTTC
>TRBV27|TRBJ1-6|-
CASTPRSGGFSPLHF
TGTGCCAGCACCCCCCGGAGTGGGGGCTTTTCACCCCTCCACTTT
>TRBV5-8|TRBJ1-1|-
CASSLGLGATEAFF
TGTGCCAGCAGCCTGGGTTTGGGGGCCACTGAAGCTTTCTTT
>TRBV2|TRBJ2-5|-
CASRGGKETQYF
TGCGCAAGCAGGGGCGGTAAAGAGACCCAGTACTTC
>TRBV10-3|TRBJ2-7|TRBD1
CAISEPGQAAYEQYF
TGTGCCATCAGTGAGCCGGGACAGGCAGCGTACGAGCAGTACTTC
>TRBV7-3|TRBJ2-1|TRBD1
CASSPIRDRGGEQFF
TGTGCCAGCAGCCCCATTCGGGACAGGGGTGGTGAGCAGTTCTTC
>TRBV5-1|TRBJ1-1|-
CASSKGESTEAFF
TGCGCCAGCAGTAAGGGGGAAAGCACTGAAGCTTTCTTT
>TRBV30|TRBJ1-1|-
CAWSGQLTEAFF
TGTGCCTGGAGTGGACAGCTCACTGAAGCTTTCTTT
>TRBV2|TRBJ1-2|-
CASSELNAQSGGYTF
TGTGCCAGCAGTGAGTTAAACGCGCAATCTGGTGGCTACACCTTC